These 28 T cell receptor beta chains share one sample of origin, sequenced in a study of blood T cell repertoires in COVID-19. Only in-frame clones appear in the TCRdb table, and some are missing; sequencing was by immunoSEQ multiplex PCR. The sample has 60,000 to 85,000 clones; under 85% are singletons. Sequences were obtained from peripheral blood. These receptors all stem from a man in his 70s with acute or convalescent COVID-19.

This clone was counted between two and nine times. The chain is built from TRBV7-9 and TRBJ2-5, with D perhaps TRBD2 (6 bases). This CDR3 has 14 amino acids. V shed 5 bases and J shed 12 bases, with 22 bases lying between them. Germline-derived CDR1 and CDR2 are SEHNR and FQNEAQ (reference sequence). This CDR3 is CASSAPGERLLEYF. CDR3 nucleotides: TGTGCCAGCAGCGCCCCGGGGGAGCGGTTGTTAGAGTACTTC.

V and J are TRBV27 and TRBJ1-4; TRBD1 agrees at 10 bases. CDR3 length equals 15 residues. Per the germline V gene, CDR1 is MNHEY and CDR2 is SMNVEV (reference sequence). V was clipped by 5 bases and J by 5 bases; unmatched bases: 5. CDR3 protein: CASSPRTGGNEKLFF. CDR3 DNA: TGTGCCAGCAGTCCACGGACAGGGGGAAATGAAAAACTGTTTTTT. The full variable domain, its missing parts supplied by reference TRBV27 and TRBJ1-4, is EAQVTQNPRYLITVTGKKLTVTCSQNMNHEYMSWYRQDPGLGLRQIYYSMNVEVTDKGDVPEGYKVSRKEKRNFPLILESPSPNQTSLYFCASSPRTGGNEKLFFGSGTQLSVL.

The CDR3 DNA reads as TGTGCCAGTAGTCTAGCGGGTTCGTTCAGCTCCTACGAGCAGTACTTC. It is translated as CASSLAGSFSSYEQYF. The chain combines TRBV19 with TRBJ2-7, with TRBD2 matching over 8 bases. J gave up 0 bases and V 5 bases, and 9 bases lay outside the gene matches. CDR3 size: 16 residues. Germline V gene lookup returns CDR1 LNHDA and CDR2 SQIVND (reference sequence).

This clone came up once. The chain combines TRBV29-1 with TRBJ2-7; D uncertain. Germline V CDR1 and CDR2: SQVTM, ANQGSEA. This CDR3 contains 13 residues. Trimming shortened V by 4 bases and J by 0 bases, and 10 bases separated the two germline ends. The CDR3 here is CSVVGGPSYEQYF. The CDR3 DNA follows: TGCAGCGTTGTCGGCGGTCCCTCCTACGAGCAGTACTTC.

The chain uses TRBV5-1 and TRBJ1-2; TRBD1 matches at 10 bases. The CDR3 spans 14 residues. Trimming at V came to 4 bases and at J to 8 bases, leaving 8 bases not matched to a gene. Per germline, CDR1 SGHRS and CDR2 YFSETQ. Here the CDR3 reads CASSTRTGGSGYTF. The CDR3 region has the DNA TGCGCCAGCAGCACCAGGACAGGGGGGAGCGGCTACACCTTC.

The chain links TRBV5-1 to TRBJ1-1; D is perhaps TRBD1 (6 bases). With 3 bases removed from V and 1 base from J, the gap between germline ends came to 7 bases. Germline V lookup: CDR1 SGHRS, CDR2 YFSETQ. The CDR3 is 13 residues long. The CDR3 DNA follows: TGCGCCAGCAGCTCGGGACAGAACACTGAAGCTTTCTTT. Translating it yields CASSSGQNTEAFF.

This chain links TRBV4-2 with TRBJ1-5; 7 bases are shared with TRBD1. The CDR3 is made up of 15 amino acids. Germline V CDR1 and CDR2: LGHNA, YNFKEQ. V shed 1 base, J shed 5 bases, and the junction held 5 bases outside the gene matches. CDR3 residues: CASSQGPTGDQPQHF. The CDR3 DNA follows: TGTGCCAGCAGCCAAGGACCTACAGGGGATCAGCCCCAGCATTTT.

The rearrangement joins TRBV28 to TRBJ2-2, with no clear D. Per germline, CDR1 MDHEN and CDR2 SYDVKM. Trimming took 3 bases from V and 0 from J, leaving 5 bases between them. The CDR3 length is 14 residues. CDR3 nucleotides: TGTGCCAGCAGTTTTGGCTCGAACACCGGGGAGCTGTTTTTT. Protein sequence: CASSFGSNTGELFF.

The V call is TRBV9, the J call TRBJ2-7, with 8 bases fitting TRBD1. Looked up from germline, CDR1 is SGDLS and CDR2 is YYNGEE. Trimming cost V 7 bases and J 4 bases; bases outside gene matches: 4. The CDR3 contains 12 residues. DNA of the CDR3: TGTGCCAGCGGACAGGGTATATACGAGCAGTACTTC. Translating it yields CASGQGIYEQYF.

V is TRBV28 and J is TRBJ2-3, with D possibly being TRBD1 (5 bases). The germline V and J ends were trimmed by 0 bases and 3 bases, with 7 bases remaining between them. This CDR3 region has 14 residues. Germline assignment: CDR1 MDHEN and CDR2 SYDVKM. DNA for the CDR3: TGTGCCAGCAGTTTATGGGCAGGGACAGATACGCAGTATTTT. It specifies CASSLWAGTDTQYF.

The chain carries TRBV3-1 (or the pseudogene TRBV3-2) and TRBJ1-1; D possibly corresponds to TRBD1 (6 bases). CDR3 length: 15 residues. Trimming cost V 5 bases and J 5 bases, with 18 bases left between them. From germline, CDR1 is LGHDT and CDR2 YNNKEL (reference sequence). The CDR3 DNA reads as TGTGCCAGCAGCGAAGGGGACCTTAGGGGGACTGAAGCTTTCTTT. This codes for CASSEGDLRGTEAFF.

J is TRBJ1-2 and V is TRBV20-1, with D possibly TRBD1 on 5 matching bases. Germline CDR1 reads DFQATT; CDR2 reads SNEGSKA (reference sequence). The V and J ends lost 3 bases and 10 bases respectively, with 12 bases between them. CDR3 size: 11 residues. CDR3 coding DNA: TGCAGTGCTAGTTCGCCGGGACTCTACACCTTC. Residues: CSASSPGLYTF.

This sequence joins TRBV9 and TRBJ1-1, with D perhaps matching TRBD1 (5 bases). This CDR3 region has 14 residues. V was cut by 4 bases and J by 4 bases, with 14 bases left in between. Looked up from germline, CDR1 is SGDLS and CDR2 is YYNGEE. The CDR3 DNA is TGTGCCAGCAGCCCTTGGACGCAGGGCACTGAAGCTTTCTTT. As protein: CASSPWTQGTEAFF.

As DNA, the CDR3 is TGTGCCAGCAGCTTAGGGTCAGGGGGCCCCTACGAGCAGTACTTC. Its translation is CASSLGSGGPYEQYF. This chain uses TRBV7-2 with TRBJ2-7, with TRBD1 matching 8 bases. The CDR3 consists of 15 residues. The germline CDR1 and CDR2 sequences are SGHTA and FQGNSA. Trimming at V came to 1 base and at J to 2 bases, leaving 4 bases not matched to a gene.

This clone showed up just a few times. This sequence joins TRBV5-1 and TRBJ2-5; TRBD1 aligns across 8 bases. The ends lost 2 bases at V and 5 bases at J; junction bases unmatched: 17. The length of the CDR3 is 18 residues. Germline CDR1 SGHRS, CDR2 YFSETQ. The DNA for the CDR3 is TGCGCCAGCAGCTTCACGCGCTCTTACAGGGGGACTCGGGAGACCCAGTACTTC. Translated, it gives CASSFTRSYRGTRETQYF.

This clone is a singleton in its sample. The gene calls are TRBV7-8 and TRBJ2-3; D is ambiguous. In germline, CDR1 is SGHVS, CDR2 FQNEAQ. The CDR3 sequence is 13 residues long. Trimming removed 1 base from V and 4 bases from J, with 6 bases in between. CDR3 sequence (DNA): TGTGCCAGCAGCTTAGGCAAGCCAGATACGCAGTATTTT. Its protein is CASSLGKPDTQYF. Full variable domain (rest looked up from reference TRBV7-8 and TRBJ2-3): GAGVSQSPRYKVAKRGQDVALRCDPISGHVSLFWYQQALGQGPEFLTYFQNEAQLDKSGLPSDRFFAERPEGSVSTLKIQRTQQEDSAVYLCASSLGKPDTQYFGPGTRLTVL.

This clone was counted a single time. One junction end does not reproduce the germline sequence, and a read error may be involved. The chain employs TRBV11-1 and TRBJ2-6; D not certain. The length of the CDR3 is 15 residues. The germline gives CDR1 SGHAT, CDR2 FQDESV (reference sequence). CDR3 sequence (DNA): TGTGCCAGCAACTTAGACGGCTCTGGGGCCAACGTCCTGACTTTC. It yields the protein CASNLDGSGANVLTF.

The rearrangement links TRBV28 to TRBJ1-2; possible D gene TRBD1, 5 bases. Trimming stripped 6 bases from V and 6 bases from J, with 14 bases between. This CDR3 spans 13 amino acids. Germline V gene sequence: CDR1 MDHEN, CDR2 SYDVKM. Here the CDR3 reads CASSPLGRDGYTF. For the CDR3, the DNA is TGTGCCAGCAGCCCCCTGGGCAGGGATGGCTACACCTTC.

The V gene is TRBV6-5, the J gene TRBJ1-4, with D possibly TRBD1 on 6 matching bases. The CDR3 consists of 16 residues. V was shortened by 1 base and J by 5 bases, with 14 bases between the two germline ends. Germline V gene lookup returns CDR1 MNHEY and CDR2 SVGAGI. The CDR3 nucleotides read TGTGCCAGCAGTTACTTTACAGGGAACGGAAATGAAAAACTGTTTTTT. This gives the protein CASSYFTGNGNEKLFF.

This chain joins TRBV28 and TRBJ2-7; D gene uncertain. The ends were cut back, 5 bases at V and 3 bases at J, with 14 bases in the middle. CDR3 length: 14 amino acids. Germline V gene data show CDR1 as MDHEN and CDR2 as SYDVKM. CDR3 in amino acids: CASSLQTTNYEQYF. CDR3 DNA sequence: TGTGCCAGCAGTCTTCAAACAACCAACTACGAGCAGTACTTC.

The table lists this clone with a count of one. The genes are TRBV28 and TRBJ2-7; the D gene is possibly TRBD1 (8 bases). Germline values: CDR1 MDHEN, CDR2 SYDVKM. This CDR3 is 14 amino acids long. V was trimmed by 5 bases and J by 3 bases, leaving 14 bases between them. CDR3 loop: CASSLGGTGYEQYF. CDR3 in DNA: TGTGCCAGCAGTCTCGGGGGGACAGGCTACGAGCAGTACTTC.

Remarks on this clone: Its ends do not fully match the called genes, so a read error is possible. The V call is TRBV5-6, the J call TRBJ1-1, with D unclear. The CDR3 sequence is 12 residues long. Germline-derived CDR1 and CDR2 are SGHDT and YYEEEE. The CDR3 sequence is CASSLAGSDSPF. Here the CDR3 DNA reads TGTGCCAGCAGCTTGGCTGGGTCCGACTCCCCATTT. The whole variable domain, filled in from reference TRBV5-6 and TRBJ1-1, reads DAGVTQSPTHLIKTRGQQVTLRCSPKSGHDTVSWYQQALGQGPQFIFQYYEEEERQRGNFPDRFSGHQFPNYSSELNVNALLLGDSALYLCASSLAGSDSPFGQGTRLTVV.

The chain carries TRBV7-9 and TRBJ1-3; a weak D match, TRBD1 (6 bases). Trimming pared 5 bases from V and 0 bases from J, leaving 20 bases between. The CDR3 loop spans 18 amino acids. Germline V CDR1 and CDR2: SEHNR, FQNEAQ (reference sequence). DNA of the CDR3: TGTGCCAGCAGCAAAATTTCGACAGGTTTAAACTCTGGAAACACCATATATTTT. Its protein is CASSKISTGLNSGNTIYF.

This clone has only one observation. This chain joins TRBV6-5 and TRBJ2-1, with 12 bases aligning to TRBD2. V trimming: 7 bases; J trimming: 6 bases; junction bases outside the gene matches: 7. CDR3 length equals 15 residues. CDR1 and CDR2 from the germline V gene are MNHEY and SVGAGI. CDR3 nucleotides: TGTGCCAGCACCAGACTAGCGGGAGCCCCCAATGAGCAGTTCTTC. It codes for CASTRLAGAPNEQFF.

V and J are TRBV19 and TRBJ1-2; maybe TRBD1 (6 bases). The germline V and J ends were trimmed by 5 bases and 10 bases, with 17 bases remaining between them. This CDR3 region has 13 residues. CDR1 is LNHDA, CDR2 SQIVND, per germline (reference sequence). The CDR3 is CASSPNREGVYTF. The CDR3 DNA follows: TGTGCCAGTAGTCCAAACAGGGAAGGGGTCTACACCTTC.

The chain uses TRBV7-2 and TRBJ2-3; D may be TRBD1 (6 bases). The V and J ends lost 8 bases and 6 bases respectively, with 18 bases between them. This CDR3 contains 14 residues. Germline lookup yields CDR1 SGHTA and CDR2 FQGNSA. CDR3 nucleotide sequence: TGTGCCAGCGGCAGGGAAAGGGGGACCGATACGCAGTATTTT. It yields the protein CASGRERGTDTQYF.

This clone came up a few times. The chain employs TRBV28 and TRBJ2-3; 9 bases are shared with TRBD2. The CDR3 spans 12 residues. V was pared by 6 bases and J by 10 bases, with 5 bases of the junction left unmatched. The V gene's germline CDR1 is MDHEN and CDR2 SYDVKM. CDR3 protein: CASRLAGRAQYF. CDR3 coding DNA: TGTGCCAGCAGACTAGCGGGCCGGGCGCAGTATTTT.

The rearrangement links TRBV6-5 to TRBJ1-2; TRBD1 might be the D (6 bases). Looked up from germline, CDR1 is MNHEY and CDR2 is SVGAGI. V lost 2 bases and J 0 bases, leaving 13 bases between the germline ends. The CDR3 is made up of 16 amino acids. Written as DNA, the CDR3 is TGTGCCAGCAGTTACCGTGGCAGGGGCGCTAACTATGGCTACACCTTC. This gives the protein CASSYRGRGANYGYTF.